The clone carrying this T cell receptor beta chain was recorded many times. TCR beta CDR3 regions were amplified from RNA transcripts. First-round RT-PCR targeting the TCR CDR3 was performed with the HTBI primer set. TCRdb fed the multiplex PCR reads into MiXCR, producing one record per CDR3 protein. The data show approximately 640,000 distinct CDR3 sequences, around 16% seen once. This CDR3 comprises 15 residues. After removal of 2 bases from V and 9 bases from J, the junction contained 9 bases not matched to a gene. Germline CDR1 MNHNY, CDR2 SVGAGI (reference sequence). This sample stems from a study of T cells in Graves' hyperthyroidism and ophthalmopathy.

The rearrangement links TRBV6-6 to TRBJ2-1, with 8 bases matching TRBD1. The sample comprised blood. This sequence originates from a man between 50 and 59 years old with Graves' hyperthyroidism. CDR3 residues: CASSYRDRSWGEQFF. The CDR3, as DNA: TGTGCCAGCAGTTACCGGGACAGGAGTTGGGGTGAGCAGTTCTTC.